This TCR beta chain was found in a study of OX40 agonist ivuxolimab in advanced cancers. Background for the entire study: Ivuxolimab was a fully human IgG2 agonistic monoclonal antibody targeting the costimulatory receptor OX40 (CD134). Partial responses occurred in three dose-escalation patients: two with cutaneous melanoma and one with hepatocellular carcinoma. Among the roughly 50 dose-escalation patients, some 19 had hepatocellular carcinoma, about 15 melanoma, 9 renal cell carcinoma and 9 head and neck cancer. Patients were allowed to have had prior anti-PD-1, anti-PD-L1 or anti-CTLA-4 therapy, and approximately 41% of the dose-escalation patients had previously received checkpoint inhibitors. In the dose-escalation cohort, 65% to 90% of patients were male, and the mean age was about 55 years, with a range of 23 to 79. Intravenous ivuxolimab was administered to patients every 2 weeks at six dose levels: 0.01, 0.1, 0.3, 1.5, 3 and 10 mg/kg. Peripheral TCRbeta sequencing was intended to test whether TCR sequence diversity was altered and clonal T-cell expansion was caused by ivuxolimab. The paper reports the monotherapy dose-escalation portion (N ≈ 52 patients) of the phase I ivuxolimab trial.

Findings and caveats that apply to the study as a whole: In partial responders in the 0.1-3.0 mg/kg groups, normalized peripheral clonal expansion was found to be among the lowest, especially among CD8+ T cells. After ivuxolimab, more expanded clones were found on average in CD8+ T cells than in CD4+ T cells. Clonal expansion of both CD4+ and CD8+ blood T cells was observed from baseline to week 6 at doses 0.1 to 3.0 mg/kg. Low levels of normalized T-cell clonal expansion were also shown by some nonresponding patients. Which antigens the clonally expanded peripheral T cells were specific for was not determined.

Comments on this clone: Its binding antigen is unknown. One base away there is no much larger clone; base qualities are not given.

The CDR3 runs 15 residues from the cysteine to the phenylalanine. Only the CDR3 region is kept as DNA, spanning 45 bases read in frame from base 1. From a lookup of the germline V gene, CDR1 and CDR2 are SGHRS and YFSETQ. Clipping removes 3 bases from V and 8 bases from J, with 8 as the unmatched junction base count. The trial excluded patients who had a history of autoimmune disease or were on systemic immunosuppression. Peripheral blood for TCR sequencing was drawn from every dose cohort at baseline, at cycle 4 day 1 and at cycle 7 day 1. The samples were taken from a phase I, first-in-human, multicenter, open-label dose-escalation trial of ivuxolimab. Adults with locally advanced or metastatic melanoma, renal cell carcinoma, hepatocellular carcinoma or head and neck squamous cell carcinoma were enrolled in the trial. CD4+ and CD8+ T cells were sorted separately from peripheral blood before TCR sequencing.

To sequence the TCRbeta CDR3 region, genomic DNA was isolated from the sorted cells. The immunoSEQ Assay was used to sequence the TCRbeta CDR3 regions. This is the immuneACCESS table as TCRdb keeps it, with only in-frame sequences that have V and J called. A part of the clones is gone; compared with another copy, unresolved V genes explain less than half, and the rest is unexplained. The sample table shows about 67,000 clones, and about nine tenths are seen once. Jointly, the top ten make up 2.2% of the sample. This material consisted of CD4+ or CD8+ T cells sorted from blood, taken in a trial of the OX40 agonist ivuxolimab. The chain uses TRBV5-1 and TRBJ2-1, and TRBD1 aligns with 10 junction nucleotides. This TCR came from an adult with an advanced solid tumor such as melanoma, head and neck, liver or kidney cancer. The nucleotides are TGCGCCAGCAGCTGGGGGGCGGGACAGGGGTATGAGCAGTTCTTC. This translates into CASSWGAGQGYEQFF.